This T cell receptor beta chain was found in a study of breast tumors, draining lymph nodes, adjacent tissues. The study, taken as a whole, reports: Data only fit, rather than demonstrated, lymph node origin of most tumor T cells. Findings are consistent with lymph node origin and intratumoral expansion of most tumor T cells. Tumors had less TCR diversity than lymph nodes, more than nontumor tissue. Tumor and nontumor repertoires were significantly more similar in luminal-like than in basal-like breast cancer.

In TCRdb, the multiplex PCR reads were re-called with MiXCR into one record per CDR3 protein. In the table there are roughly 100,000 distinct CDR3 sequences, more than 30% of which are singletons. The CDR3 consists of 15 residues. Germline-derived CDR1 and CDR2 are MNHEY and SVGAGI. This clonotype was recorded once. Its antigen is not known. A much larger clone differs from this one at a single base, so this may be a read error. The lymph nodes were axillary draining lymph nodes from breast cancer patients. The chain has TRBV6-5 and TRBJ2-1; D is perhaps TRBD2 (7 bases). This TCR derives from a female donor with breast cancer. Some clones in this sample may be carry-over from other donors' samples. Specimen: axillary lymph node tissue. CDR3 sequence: CASSYGGAGYNGQFF. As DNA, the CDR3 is TGTGCCAGCAGTTACGGGGGGGCGGGGTACAATGGGCAGTTCTTC.